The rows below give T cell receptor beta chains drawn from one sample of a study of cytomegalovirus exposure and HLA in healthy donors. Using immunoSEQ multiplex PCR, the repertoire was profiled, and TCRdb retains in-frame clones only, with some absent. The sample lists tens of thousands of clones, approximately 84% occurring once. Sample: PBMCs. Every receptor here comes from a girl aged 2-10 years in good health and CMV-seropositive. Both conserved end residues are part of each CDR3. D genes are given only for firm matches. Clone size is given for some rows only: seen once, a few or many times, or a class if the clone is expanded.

CDR3aa: CASAARAGDTEAFF
CDR3nt: TGTGCCAGCGCTGCAAGGGCAGGGGACACTGAAGCTTTCTTT
abundance: -
v_gene: TRBV6-5
d_gene: -
len: 14
j_gene: TRBJ1-1

CDR3aa: CSSTTVTGSYTF
CDR3nt: TGTTCCAGCACCACCGTGACAGGGAGCTACACCTTC
abundance: -
v_gene: TRBV7-9
d_gene: TRBD1
len: 12
j_gene: TRBJ1-2

CDR3aa: CATGQGINQPQHF
CDR3nt: TGTGCCACCGGACAGGGAATCAATCAGCCCCAGCATTTT
abundance: -
v_gene: TRBV27
d_gene: TRBD1
len: 13
j_gene: TRBJ1-5

CDR3aa: CAINGTATDQSDTEAFF
CDR3nt: TGTGCCATCAATGGGACAGCTACCGACCAGTCCGACACTGAAGCTTTCTTT
abundance: -
v_gene: TRBV10-3
d_gene: TRBD1
len: 17
j_gene: TRBJ1-1

CDR3aa: CAIKRHRELTDTQYF
CDR3nt: TGTGCCATCAAGAGGCACCGGGAGTTGACAGATACGCAGTATTTT
abundance: -
v_gene: TRBV10-3
d_gene: -
len: 15
j_gene: TRBJ2-3

CDR3aa: CASSEGDSEKLFF
CDR3nt: TGTGCCAGCAGCGAGGGGGACAGTGAAAAACTGTTTTTT
abundance: once
v_gene: TRBV9
d_gene: TRBD1
len: 13
j_gene: TRBJ1-4

CDR3aa: CASSFPPGLSYNEQFF
CDR3nt: TGTGCCAGCAGTTTCCCCCCAGGGCTTAGTTACAATGAGCAGTTCTTC
abundance: -
v_gene: TRBV6-6
d_gene: -
len: 16
j_gene: TRBJ2-1

CDR3aa: CASSFKYRLAGSSYNEQFF
CDR3nt: TGTGCCAGCAGCTTCAAATACCGACTAGCGGGGAGCTCCTACAATGAGCAGTTCTTC
abundance: -
v_gene: TRBV11-2
d_gene: TRBD2
len: 19
j_gene: TRBJ2-1

CDR3aa: CASSTVAIFYNEQFF
CDR3nt: TGTGCCAGCAGTACCGTAGCCATATTCTACAATGAGCAGTTCTTC
abundance: -
v_gene: TRBV6-5
d_gene: -
len: 15
j_gene: TRBJ2-1

CDR3aa: CASSSWEGGKNIQYF
CDR3nt: TGTGCCAGCAGCTCATGGGAGGGGGGCAAAAACATTCAGTACTTC
abundance: -
v_gene: TRBV7-8
d_gene: -
len: 15
j_gene: TRBJ2-4

CDR3aa: CASSWGQGNQPQHF
CDR3nt: TGTGCCAGCAGCTGGGGACAGGGCAATCAGCCCCAGCATTTT
abundance: -
v_gene: TRBV11-2
d_gene: TRBD1
len: 14
j_gene: TRBJ1-5

CDR3aa: CASSQQGGTFTYEQYF
CDR3nt: TGCGCCAGCAGCCAACAAGGGGGCACCTTCACCTACGAGCAGTACTTC
abundance: -
v_gene: TRBV4-1
d_gene: TRBD1
len: 16
j_gene: TRBJ2-7

CDR3aa: CASSLGASGRGEQFF
CDR3nt: TGTGCCAGCAGCTTAGGCGCTAGCGGGAGAGGCGAGCAGTTCTTC
abundance: -
v_gene: TRBV7-9
d_gene: TRBD2
len: 15
j_gene: TRBJ2-1

CDR3aa: CASSTRGNQPQHF
CDR3nt: TGTGCCAGTAGTACGCGGGGCAATCAGCCCCAGCATTTT
abundance: -
v_gene: TRBV19
d_gene: -
len: 13
j_gene: TRBJ1-5

CDR3aa: CASTQTSVVDEQYF
CDR3nt: TGCGCCAGCACCCAGACTAGCGTCGTCGACGAGCAGTACTTC
abundance: -
v_gene: TRBV5-1
d_gene: TRBD2
len: 14
j_gene: TRBJ2-7

CDR3aa: CASSLEGTTYNEQFF
CDR3nt: TGCGCCAGCAGCTTGGAGGGGACTACTTACAATGAGCAGTTCTTC
abundance: few
v_gene: TRBV5-1
d_gene: TRBD2
len: 15
j_gene: TRBJ2-1

CDR3aa: CASSLIGSGQGTANQPQHF
CDR3nt: TGTGCCAGCAGCTTAATTGGGTCGGGCCAGGGTACCGCCAATCAGCCCCAGCATTTT
abundance: -
v_gene: TRBV7-8
d_gene: -
len: 19
j_gene: TRBJ1-5

CDR3aa: CASSRGTGSGELFF
CDR3nt: TGTGCCAGCAGCAGAGGAACAGGGTCCGGGGAGCTGTTTTTT
abundance: -
v_gene: TRBV28
d_gene: -
len: 14
j_gene: TRBJ2-2

CDR3aa: CASSFSPSGSPYEQYF
CDR3nt: TGTGCCAGCAGTTTCAGCCCGAGCGGGAGCCCCTACGAGCAGTACTTC
abundance: -
v_gene: TRBV28
d_gene: TRBD2
len: 16
j_gene: TRBJ2-7

CDR3aa: CAWSGLAGGPMTF
CDR3nt: TGTGCCTGGAGCGGACTAGCGGGAGGGCCGATGACTTTC
abundance: few
v_gene: TRBV30
d_gene: TRBD2
len: 13
j_gene: TRBJ2-6

CDR3aa: CASSPGARVGSYEQYF
CDR3nt: TGCGCCAGCAGCCCTGGGGCCAGGGTGGGCTCCTACGAGCAGTACTTC
abundance: -
v_gene: TRBV4-1
d_gene: -
len: 16
j_gene: TRBJ2-7

CDR3aa: CAWSVGGPEAFF
CDR3nt: TGTGCCTGGAGTGTGGGAGGTCCTGAAGCTTTCTTT
abundance: -
v_gene: TRBV30
d_gene: -
len: 12
j_gene: TRBJ1-1

CDR3aa: CASARQGPNDEQYF
CDR3nt: TGCGCCAGCGCGCGACAGGGGCCGAACGACGAGCAGTACTTC
abundance: -
v_gene: TRBV5-1
d_gene: TRBD1
len: 14
j_gene: TRBJ2-7

CDR3aa: CSVVMARGATNEKLFF
CDR3nt: TGCAGCGTTGTGATGGCCAGGGGAGCAACTAATGAAAAACTGTTTTTT
abundance: -
v_gene: TRBV29-1
d_gene: -
len: 16
j_gene: TRBJ1-4

CDR3aa: CASSATGQVQETQYF
CDR3nt: TGTGCCAGCAGCGCAACGGGACAGGTCCAAGAGACCCAGTACTTC
abundance: -
v_gene: TRBV9
d_gene: TRBD1
len: 15
j_gene: TRBJ2-5